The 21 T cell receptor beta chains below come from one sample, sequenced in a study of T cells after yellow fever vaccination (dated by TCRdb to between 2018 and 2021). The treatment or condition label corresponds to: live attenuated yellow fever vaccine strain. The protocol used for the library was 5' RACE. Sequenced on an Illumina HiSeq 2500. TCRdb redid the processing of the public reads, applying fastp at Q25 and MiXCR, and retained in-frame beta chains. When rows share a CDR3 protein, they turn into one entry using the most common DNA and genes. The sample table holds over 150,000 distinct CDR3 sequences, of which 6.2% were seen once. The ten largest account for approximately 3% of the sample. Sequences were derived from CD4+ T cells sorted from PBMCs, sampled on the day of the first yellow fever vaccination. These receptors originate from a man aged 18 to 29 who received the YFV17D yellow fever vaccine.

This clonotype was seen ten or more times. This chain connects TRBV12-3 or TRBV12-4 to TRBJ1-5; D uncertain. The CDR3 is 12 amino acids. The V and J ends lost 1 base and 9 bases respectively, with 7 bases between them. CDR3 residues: CASSLDFGPQHF. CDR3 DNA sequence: TGTGCCAGCAGTTTAGATTTTGGGCCCCAGCATTTT.

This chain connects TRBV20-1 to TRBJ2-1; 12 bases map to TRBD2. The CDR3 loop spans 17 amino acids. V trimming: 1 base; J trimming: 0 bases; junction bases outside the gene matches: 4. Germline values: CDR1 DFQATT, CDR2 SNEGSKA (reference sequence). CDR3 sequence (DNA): TGCAGTGCTAGAGTCCTAGCGGGGGGGAGCTCCTACAATGAGCAGTTCTTC. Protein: CSARVLAGGSSYNEQFF.

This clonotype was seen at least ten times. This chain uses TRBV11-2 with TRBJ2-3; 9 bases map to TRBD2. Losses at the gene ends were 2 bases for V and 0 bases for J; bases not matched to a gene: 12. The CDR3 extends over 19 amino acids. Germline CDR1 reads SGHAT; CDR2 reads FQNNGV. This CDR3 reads CASSLPSPLAGTSTDTQYF. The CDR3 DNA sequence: TGTGCCAGCAGCTTACCCTCACCCCTAGCGGGGACTAGCACAGATACGCAGTATTTT.

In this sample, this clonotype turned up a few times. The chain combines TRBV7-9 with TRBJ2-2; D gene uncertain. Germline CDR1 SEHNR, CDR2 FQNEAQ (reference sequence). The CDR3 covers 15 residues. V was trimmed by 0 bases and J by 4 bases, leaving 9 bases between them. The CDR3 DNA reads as TGTGCCAGCAGCTTAGCGATGGGTACCACCGGGGAGCTGTTTTTT. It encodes CASSLAMGTTGELFF.

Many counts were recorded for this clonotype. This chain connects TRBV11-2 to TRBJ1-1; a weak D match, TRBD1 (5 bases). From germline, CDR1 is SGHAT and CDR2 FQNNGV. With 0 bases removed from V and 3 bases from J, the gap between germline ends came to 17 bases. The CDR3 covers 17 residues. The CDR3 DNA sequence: TGTGCCAGCAGCTTAGATCTGGGGGGTCTTTTTTACACTGAAGCTTTCTTT. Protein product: CASSLDLGGLFYTEAFF.

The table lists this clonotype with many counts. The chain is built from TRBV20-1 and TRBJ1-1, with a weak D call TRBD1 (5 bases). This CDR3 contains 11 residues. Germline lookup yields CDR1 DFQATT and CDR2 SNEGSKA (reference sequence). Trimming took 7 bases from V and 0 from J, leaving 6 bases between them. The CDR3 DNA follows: TGCAGTGGGGGGATGAACACTGAAGCTTTCTTT. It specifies CSGGMNTEAFF.

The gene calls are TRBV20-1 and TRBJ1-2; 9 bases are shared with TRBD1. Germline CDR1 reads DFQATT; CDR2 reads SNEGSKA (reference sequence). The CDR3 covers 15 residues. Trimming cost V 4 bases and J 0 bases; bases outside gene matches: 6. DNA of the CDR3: TGCAGTGCTATAGGGGACAGGGCGACTAACTATGGCTACACCTTC. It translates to CSAIGDRATNYGYTF.

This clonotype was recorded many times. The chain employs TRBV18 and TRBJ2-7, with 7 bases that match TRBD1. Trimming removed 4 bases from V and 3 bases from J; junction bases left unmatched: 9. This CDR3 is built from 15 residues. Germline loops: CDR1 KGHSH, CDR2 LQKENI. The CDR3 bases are TGTGCCAGCTCACGGGATACAGGGGCCTTCTACGAGCAGTACGTC. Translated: CASSRDTGAFYEQYV.

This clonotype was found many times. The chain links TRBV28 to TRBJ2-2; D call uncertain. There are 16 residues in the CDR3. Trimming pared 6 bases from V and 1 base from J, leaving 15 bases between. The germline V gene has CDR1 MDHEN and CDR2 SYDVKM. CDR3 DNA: TGTGCCAGCAGCAAAACGTCGGCCCTGAACACCGGGGAGCTGTTTTTT. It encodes CASSKTSALNTGELFF.

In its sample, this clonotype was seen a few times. CDR3 region: CASSPRPVSGNTIYF. The CDR3 DNA sequence: TGTGCCAGCAGCCCCCGTCCCGTGTCTGGAAACACCATATATTTT. The gene calls are TRBV7-2 and TRBJ1-3; D remains unclear. Germline V CDR1 and CDR2: SGHTA, FQGNSA. The CDR3 consists of 15 residues. V shed 5 bases and J shed 1 base, with 12 bases lying between them.

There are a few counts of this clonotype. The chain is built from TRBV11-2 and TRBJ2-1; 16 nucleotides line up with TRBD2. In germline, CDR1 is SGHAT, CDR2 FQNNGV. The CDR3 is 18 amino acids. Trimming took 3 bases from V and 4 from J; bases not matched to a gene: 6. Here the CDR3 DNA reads TGTGCCAGCAGCTTGCCGGGACTAGCGGGGGGGCTATACAATGAGCAGTTCTTC. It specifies CASSLPGLAGGLYNEQFF.

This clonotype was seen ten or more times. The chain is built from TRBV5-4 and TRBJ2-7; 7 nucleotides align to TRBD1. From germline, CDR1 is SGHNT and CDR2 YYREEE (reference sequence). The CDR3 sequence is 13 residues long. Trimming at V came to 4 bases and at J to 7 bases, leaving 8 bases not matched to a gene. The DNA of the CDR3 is TGTGCCAGCAGCAAGCCGGGACAGTCTGAGCAGTACTTC. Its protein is CASSKPGQSEQYF.

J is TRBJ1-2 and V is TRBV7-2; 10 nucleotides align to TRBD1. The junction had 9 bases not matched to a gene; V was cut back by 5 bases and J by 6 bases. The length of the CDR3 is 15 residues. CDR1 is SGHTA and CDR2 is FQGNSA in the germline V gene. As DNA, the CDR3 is TGTGCCAGCAGCCCGACCGGGACAGGGGAGGATGGCTACACCTTC. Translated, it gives CASSPTGTGEDGYTF.

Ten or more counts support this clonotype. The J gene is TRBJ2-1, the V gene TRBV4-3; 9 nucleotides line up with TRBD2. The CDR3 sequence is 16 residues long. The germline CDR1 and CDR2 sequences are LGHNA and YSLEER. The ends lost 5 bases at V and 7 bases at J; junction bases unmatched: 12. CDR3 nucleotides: TGCGCCAGCAGCTATTCCCTAGCGGGGCCCCCTAATGAGCAGTTCTTC. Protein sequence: CASSYSLAGPPNEQFF.

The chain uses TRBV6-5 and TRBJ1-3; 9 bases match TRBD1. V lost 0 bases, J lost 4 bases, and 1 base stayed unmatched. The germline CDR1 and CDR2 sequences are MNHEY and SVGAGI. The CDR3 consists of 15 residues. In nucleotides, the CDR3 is TGTGCCAGCAGTTACTCTGGGACAGGGGGAAACACCATATATTTT. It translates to CASSYSGTGGNTIYF.

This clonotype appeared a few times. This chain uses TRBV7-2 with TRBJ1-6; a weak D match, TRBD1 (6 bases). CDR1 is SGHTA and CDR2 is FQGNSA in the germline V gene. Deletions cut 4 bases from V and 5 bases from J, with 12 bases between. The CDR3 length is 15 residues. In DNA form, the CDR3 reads TGTGCCAGCAGCTCCGGGACAACCCATAATTCACCCCTCCACTTT. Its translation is CASSSGTTHNSPLHF.

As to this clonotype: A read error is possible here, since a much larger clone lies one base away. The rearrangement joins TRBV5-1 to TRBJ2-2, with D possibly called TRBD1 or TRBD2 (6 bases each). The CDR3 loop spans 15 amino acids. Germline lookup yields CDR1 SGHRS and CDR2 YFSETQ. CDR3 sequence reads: CASSLAGARTWELFF. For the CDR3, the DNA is TGCGCCAGCAGCTTGGCGGGGGCGCGCACCTGGGAGCTGTTTTTT.

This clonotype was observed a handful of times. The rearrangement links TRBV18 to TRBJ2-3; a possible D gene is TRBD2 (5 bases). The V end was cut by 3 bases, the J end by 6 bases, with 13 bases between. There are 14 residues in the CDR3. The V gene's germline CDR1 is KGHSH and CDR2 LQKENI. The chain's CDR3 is CASSPTPRGDTQYF. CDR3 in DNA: TGTGCCAGCTCACCGACACCCCGCGGGGATACGCAGTATTTT.

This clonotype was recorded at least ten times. CDR3 protein: CAISESNTGELFF. CDR3 sequence (DNA): TGTGCCATCAGTGAGTCGAACACCGGGGAGCTGTTTTTT. This sequence joins TRBV10-3 and TRBJ2-2; D is undetermined. The germline V gene encodes CDR1 ENHRY and CDR2 SYGVKD. The CDR3 covers 13 residues. The V and J ends lost 0 bases and 1 base respectively, with 0 bases between them.

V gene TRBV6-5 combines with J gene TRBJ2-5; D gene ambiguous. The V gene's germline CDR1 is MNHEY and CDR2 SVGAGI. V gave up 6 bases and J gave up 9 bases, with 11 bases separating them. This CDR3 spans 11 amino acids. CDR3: CASSYDGAQYF. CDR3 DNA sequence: TGTGCCAGCAGCTACGACGGTGCCCAGTACTTC.

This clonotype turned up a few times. The CDR3 sequence: CASSSGTPSQPQHF. In DNA form, the CDR3 reads TGTGCCAGCAGCTCGGGGACACCAAGCCAGCCCCAGCATTTT. V is TRBV3-1 and J is TRBJ1-5; D is perhaps TRBD1 (6 bases). Per germline, CDR1 LGHDT and CDR2 YNNKEL (reference sequence). V shed 5 bases and J shed 7 bases, with 15 bases lying between them. CDR3 length: 14 residues.